A single sample gave rise to the 27 T cell receptor beta chains below, sequenced in a study of blood T cell repertoires in COVID-19. Profiled with immunoSEQ multiplex PCR; TCRdb holds only in-frame clones, not every one. The sample shows around 23,000 clones, 72% of them seen only once. The sequenced material came from peripheral blood. The receptors stem from a woman of 80 years or more with acute or convalescent COVID-19.

The chain carries TRBV5-5 and TRBJ2-7; 7 bases align to TRBD2. This CDR3 is 13 amino acids long. V lost 4 bases and J lost 7; bases outside the gene matches: 8. The germline V gene has CDR1 SGHKS and CDR2 YYEKEE (reference sequence). The CDR3 DNA reads TGTGCCAGCAGCACTAGCGATTCTCGGGAGCAGTACTTC. Protein: CASSTSDSREQYF.

This chain links TRBV21-1 with TRBJ2-7; TRBD1 is the table's D call, not checked against the DNA. TRBV21-1 is deemed a pseudogene. The CDR3 runs 17 residues. CDR3 region: CASSKDPRGTGVIEQYF. In DNA, the CDR3 is TGTGCCAGCAGCAAAGACCCCCGGGGGACAGGGGTTATCGAGCAGTACTTC.

The chain links TRBV5-4 to TRBJ2-5; the match to TRBD1 covers 8 bases. This CDR3 has 15 amino acids. Germline trimming cut 4 bases from V and 2 bases from J; bases unmatched to any gene: 7. Germline V gene data show CDR1 as SGHNT and CDR2 as YYREEE (reference sequence). This CDR3 reads CASSRGQDVQETQYF. Here the CDR3 DNA reads TGTGCCAGCAGCCGGGGACAGGATGTTCAAGAGACCCAGTACTTC.

The V gene is TRBV28, the J gene TRBJ2-5; D may be TRBD2 (6 bases). CDR1 and CDR2 from the germline V gene are MDHEN and SYDVKM. V was trimmed by 6 bases and J by 2 bases, leaving 13 bases between them. The CDR3 totals 14 residues. The CDR3 region is CASSAPGDQETQYF. The CDR3 coding sequence is TGTGCCAGCAGCGCTCCGGGGGATCAAGAGACCCAGTACTTC. Supplemented by reference TRBV28 and TRBJ2-5, the full variable domain reads DVKVTQSSRYLVKRTGEKVFLECVQDMDHENMFWYRQDPGLGLRLIYFSYDVKMKEKGDIPEGYSVSREKKERFSLILESASTNQTSMYLCASSAPGDQETQYFGPGTRLLVL.

This clone has ten or more counts. The V and J genes are TRBV5-1 and TRBJ2-2, with TRBD2 matching over 11 bases. This CDR3 spans 15 amino acids. CDR1 is SGHRS and CDR2 is YFSETQ in the germline V gene. V lost 6 bases and J lost 3; bases outside the gene matches: 4. Written as DNA, the CDR3 is TGCGCCAGCACCCTAGCGGGAGGTTACACCGGGGAGCTGTTTTTT. Its translation is CASTLAGGYTGELFF.

The rearrangement joins TRBV9 to TRBJ2-7, with a possible D match to TRBD2 (6 bases). V lost 0 bases to trimming and J lost 1 base, with 11 bases between them. Per germline, CDR1 SGDLS and CDR2 YYNGEE. The CDR3 has 15 residues. CDR3 nucleotides: TGTGCCAGCAGCGTAGGCGCTAGCGCTTCCTACGAGCAGTACTTC. It specifies CASSVGASASYEQYF. Based on the CDR3 plus reference TRBV9 and TRBJ2-7, the full variable domain is DSGVTQTPKHLITATGQRVTLRCSPRSGDLSVYWYQQSLDQGLQFLIQYYNGEERAKGNILERFSAQQFPDLHSELNLSSLELGDSALYFCASSVGASASYEQYFGPGTRLTVT.

J is TRBJ1-1 and V is TRBV19; 10 bases line up with TRBD1. Germline assignment: CDR1 LNHDA and CDR2 SQIVND (reference sequence). This CDR3 region has 16 residues. V was clipped by 3 bases and J by 1 base; unmatched bases: 5. The CDR3 here is CASSIRDRGRNTEAFF. The DNA of the CDR3 is TGTGCCAGTAGTATCAGGGACAGGGGACGGAACACTGAAGCTTTCTTT.

V and J are TRBV5-1 and TRBJ2-7; a weak D match, TRBD1 (6 bases). V shed 0 bases and J shed 9 bases, with 13 bases lying between them. The germline V gene encodes CDR1 SGHRS and CDR2 YFSETQ. CDR3 length: 13 amino acids. CDR3 sequence (DNA): TGCGCCAGCAGCTTGGCAGGGGTGTCAGTGCAGTACTTC. Protein sequence: CASSLAGVSVQYF.

The chain combines TRBV9 with TRBJ1-2, with D perhaps matching TRBD1 (5 bases). V was pared by 2 bases and J by 8 bases, with 16 bases between. The germline gives CDR1 SGDLS, CDR2 YYNGEE. This CDR3 has 14 amino acids. CDR3 nucleotide sequence: TGTGCCAGCAGCGTTCGGGACTGGGGTACCGGCTACACCTTC. It translates to CASSVRDWGTGYTF.

The chain links TRBV13 to TRBJ1-4; 8 bases are shared with TRBD1. CDR3 length equals 17 residues. V shed 4 bases, J shed 4 bases, and the junction held 11 bases outside the gene matches. Germline lookup yields CDR1 PRHDT and CDR2 FYEKMQ (reference sequence). The CDR3 protein is CASSSGQGRFDNEKLFF. CDR3 coding DNA: TGTGCCAGCAGCTCCGGACAGGGAAGGTTTGATAATGAAAAACTGTTTTTT.

The chain has TRBV3-1 (or the pseudogene TRBV3-2) and TRBJ2-3; tentatively, D is TRBD2 (6 bases). The V gene's germline CDR1 is LGHDT and CDR2 YNNKEL (reference sequence). Trimming took 5 bases from V and 7 from J, leaving 19 bases between them. The CDR3 consists of 15 residues. DNA for the CDR3: TGTGCCAGCAGCTCCCAGACTAAGGCGGGGAATACGCAGTATTTT. This translates into CASSSQTKAGNTQYF.

The V call is TRBV5-5, the J call TRBJ1-1, with unresolved D. The CDR3 runs 12 residues. Per germline, CDR1 SGHKS and CDR2 YYEKEE (reference sequence). V was pared by 2 bases and J by 7 bases, with 9 bases between. The CDR3 coding sequence is TGTGCCAGCAGCTTAAATGGAGGTGAAGCTTTCTTT. This encodes CASSLNGGEAFF.

This clone was counted a few times. The chain is built from TRBV10-3 and TRBJ2-3; TRBD2 is a possible D gene (5 bases). Germline loops: CDR1 ENHRY, CDR2 SYGVKD. The CDR3 totals 14 residues. Deletions cut 11 bases from V and 5 bases from J, with 20 bases between. DNA for the CDR3: TGTGCCGTAACAGCGGAACTGAGTGGAGATACGCAGTATTTT. This gives the protein CAVTAELSGDTQYF.

The chain joins TRBV15 to TRBJ2-1; 15 nucleotides match TRBD2. The CDR3 is made up of 15 amino acids. The trim removed 3 bases at V and 9 bases at J, leaving 3 bases unmatched. Per germline, CDR1 LNHNV and CDR2 YYDKDF (reference sequence). The CDR3 sequence is CATSSGLAGGGEQFF. As DNA, the CDR3 is TGTGCCACCAGCAGTGGACTAGCGGGAGGGGGTGAGCAGTTCTTC.

The chain couples TRBV4-3 to TRBJ2-2, with 10 positions matching TRBD1. J lost 4 bases, V lost 1 base, and 6 bases had no gene match. Germline-derived CDR1 and CDR2 are LGHNA and YSLEER. The CDR3 spans 17 residues. Here the CDR3 reads CASSQGTGTGVTGELFF. The CDR3 nucleotides are TGCGCCAGCAGCCAAGGGACCGGGACAGGGGTCACCGGGGAGCTGTTTTTT.

The table lists this clone with a count of one. The gene calls are TRBV5-8 and TRBJ2-1; perhaps TRBD2 as D (6 bases). Germline-derived CDR1 and CDR2 are SGHTS and YDEGEE. Trimming pared 4 bases from V and 0 bases from J, leaving 11 bases between. The CDR3 length is 15 residues. CDR3 residues: CASSGKRASYNEQFF. CDR3 nucleotide sequence: TGTGCCAGCAGCGGAAAGCGGGCCTCCTACAATGAGCAGTTCTTC. Based on the CDR3 plus reference TRBV5-8 and TRBJ2-1, the full variable domain is EAGVTQSPTHLIKTRGQQATLRCSPISGHTSVYWYQQALGLGLQFLLWYDEGEERNRGNFPPRFSGRQFPNYSSELNVNALELEDSALYLCASSGKRASYNEQFFGPGTRLTVL.

The chain uses TRBV2 and TRBJ2-3, with TRBD2 matching 7 bases. V was pared by 0 bases and J by 0 bases, with 3 bases of the junction left unmatched. Germline V gene lookup returns CDR1 SNHLY and CDR2 FYNNEI. The CDR3 is 16 residues long. The CDR3: CASSEAGGTSTDTQYF. DNA for the CDR3: TGTGCCAGCAGTGAAGCCGGGGGGACTAGCACAGATACGCAGTATTTT.

V and J are TRBV7-8 and TRBJ1-2, with TRBD1 matching over 11 bases. Germline assignment: CDR1 SGHVS and CDR2 FQNEAQ. This CDR3 has 14 residues. V shed 5 bases and J 6 bases; nucleotides not matched to a gene: 5. CDR3 loop: CASSIPDRGHGYTF. The CDR3 nucleotides are TGTGCCAGCAGCATCCCGGACAGGGGGCATGGCTACACCTTC.

This chain uses TRBV6-2 or TRBV6-3 with TRBJ1-5; unclear D gene. Trimming took off 4 bases at V and 4 bases at J, with 8 bases between the two ends. This CDR3 is 13 amino acids long. Germline V gene data show CDR1 as MNHEY and CDR2 as SVGEGT. CDR3 in amino acids: CASSFEENQPQHF. CDR3 nucleotides: TGTGCCAGCAGTTTCGAGGAGAATCAGCCCCAGCATTTT.

The rearrangement uses TRBV7-3 and TRBJ2-3, with D possibly TRBD1 on 5 matching bases. The CDR3 sequence is 17 residues long. V lost 4 bases, J lost 0 bases, and 17 bases lay in between. Germline V gene sequence: CDR1 SGHTA, CDR2 FQGTGA. The CDR3 spells CASSYNPTQESTDTQYF. CDR3 bases: TGTGCCAGCAGCTACAACCCCACACAGGAGAGCACAGATACGCAGTATTTT.

This chain connects TRBV6-1 to TRBJ2-3; 7 nucleotides agree with TRBD2. CDR3 length: 16 residues. Trimming removed 4 bases from V and 6 bases from J; junction bases left unmatched: 13. CDR1 is MNHNS and CDR2 is SASEGT in the germline V gene. The CDR3 spells CASSGLAGPEEDTQYF. CDR3 sequence (DNA): TGTGCCAGCAGTGGATTAGCGGGTCCCGAGGAGGATACGCAGTATTTT.

This clone was counted a single time. The chain joins TRBV5-4 to TRBJ2-5; TRBD2 matches 9 bases. The CDR3 consists of 15 residues. The V and J ends lost 1 base and 4 bases, in that order; junction bases with no gene match: 5. The germline V gene has CDR1 SGHNT and CDR2 YYREEE (reference sequence). CDR3 sequence reads: CASSLLAGAGETQYF. In nucleotides, the CDR3 is TGTGCCAGCAGCTTGTTAGCGGGGGCGGGAGAGACCCAGTACTTC.

The chain recombines TRBV11-2 with TRBJ2-7, with 7 bases matching TRBD1. This CDR3 region has 14 residues. The V gene's germline CDR1 is SGHAT and CDR2 FQNNGV. Losses at the gene ends were 7 bases for V and 2 bases for J; bases not matched to a gene: 8. CDR3 amino acids: CASKAGQETYEQYF. The CDR3, as DNA: TGTGCCAGCAAAGCTGGACAGGAAACCTACGAGCAGTACTTC.

J is TRBJ2-3 and V is TRBV5-4, with TRBD2 identical over 7 bases. Germline CDR1 and CDR2: SGHNT and YYREEE (reference sequence). V trimming: 3 bases; J trimming: 1 base; junction bases outside the gene matches: 5. The CDR3 is 15 amino acids. DNA for the CDR3: TGTGCCAGCAGCTGGGAGGGCGGTGGCACAGATACGCAGTATTTT. This sequence encodes CASSWEGGGTDTQYF.

The chain carries TRBV5-1 and TRBJ2-2, with a tentative D call TRBD1 (5 bases). Germline loops: CDR1 SGHRS, CDR2 YFSETQ. V lost 5 bases, J lost 3 bases, and 11 bases lay in between. This CDR3 contains 14 residues. CDR3 in amino acids: CASRGVDHTGELFF. The CDR3 region has the DNA TGCGCCAGCAGAGGGGTGGATCACACCGGGGAGCTGTTTTTT. Supplemented by reference TRBV5-1 and TRBJ2-2, the full variable domain reads KAGVTQTPRYLIKTRGQQVTLSCSPISGHRSVSWYQQTPGQGLQFLFEYFSETQRNKGNFPGRFSGRQFSNSRSEMNVSTLELGDSALYLCASRGVDHTGELFFGEGSRLTVL.

CDR3 coding DNA: TGTGCCAGCAGCGTTTCCGGAGTCCCTCGCCAAGAGACCCAGTACTTC. Residues: CASSVSGVPRQETQYF. This chain connects TRBV9 to TRBJ2-5, with D hard to call. This CDR3 has 16 amino acids. CDR1 and CDR2 (germline): SGDLS, YYNGEE. Trimming stripped 2 bases from V and 1 base from J, with 15 bases between. Variable domain in full (rest from reference TRBV9 and TRBJ2-5): DSGVTQTPKHLITATGQRVTLRCSPRSGDLSVYWYQQSLDQGLQFLIQYYNGEERAKGNILERFSAQQFPDLHSELNLSSLELGDSALYFCASSVSGVPRQETQYFGPGTRLLVL.

The J gene is TRBJ1-6, the V gene TRBV6-6; TRBD1 is a possible D gene (6 bases). V was trimmed by 4 bases and J by 4 bases, leaving 14 bases between them. CDR1 is MNHNY and CDR2 is SVGAGI in the germline V gene (reference sequence). The length of the CDR3 is 16 residues. As DNA, the CDR3 is TGTGCCAGCAGTTCGGACAGCGCGAGGTATAATTCACCCCTCCACTTT. It specifies CASSSDSARYNSPLHF.